Reported below is one TCR beta chain. The source of the sample is a study of CD8+ T cells in alopecia areata. RNA was extracted and reverse transcribed into cDNA as the sequencing template. Sequencing used immunoSEQ multiplex PCR; TCRdb keeps in-frame clones, though not all of them. Found here are around 190,000 clones, roughly 56% of them singletons; the top ten hold nearly 5%. Germline CDR1 is LNHDA and CDR2 is SQIVND (reference sequence). The CDR3 contains 15 residues. V shed 8 bases, J shed 1 base, and the junction held 10 bases outside the gene matches. J is TRBJ2-7 and V is TRBV19, with TRBD2 matching over 8 bases. The clonotype was recovered from a human donor in good health. The sample comprised CD8+ T cells sorted from blood. In DNA form, the CDR3 reads TGTGCCAGTTCGGAGGCGGGGGGTCCATCCTACGAGCAGTACTTC. Translating it yields CASSEAGGPSYEQYF.